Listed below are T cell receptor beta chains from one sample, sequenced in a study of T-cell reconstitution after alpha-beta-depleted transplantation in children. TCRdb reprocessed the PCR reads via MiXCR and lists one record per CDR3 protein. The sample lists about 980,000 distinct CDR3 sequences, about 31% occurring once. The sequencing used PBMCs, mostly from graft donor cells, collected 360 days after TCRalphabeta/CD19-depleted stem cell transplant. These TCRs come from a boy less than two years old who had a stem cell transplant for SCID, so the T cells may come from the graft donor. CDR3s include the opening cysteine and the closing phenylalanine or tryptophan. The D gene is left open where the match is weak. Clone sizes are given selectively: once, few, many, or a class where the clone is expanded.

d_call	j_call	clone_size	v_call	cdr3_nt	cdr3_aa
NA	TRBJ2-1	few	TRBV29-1	TGCAGCGTCGAATCGTCCCGGGCTAATGAGCAGTTCTTC	CSVESSRANEQFF
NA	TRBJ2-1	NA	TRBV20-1	TGCAGTGCTACCAAGCAGGGAGAGTACAATGAGCAGTTCTTC	CSATKQGEYNEQFF
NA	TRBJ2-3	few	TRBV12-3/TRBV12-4	TGTGCCAGCAGTCCCAGGCTGTTAGCGGTATCAGATACGCAGTATTTT	CASSPRLLAVSDTQYF
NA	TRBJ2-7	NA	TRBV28	TGTGCCAGCAGTTCGAGCCCCGGTGGAGCCTACGAGCAGTACTTC	CASSSSPGGAYEQYF
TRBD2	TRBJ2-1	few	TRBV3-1	TGTGCCAGCAGCTCCCGGACTAGCTTTTCCTTCGTTTTCTTC	CASSSRTSFSFVFF
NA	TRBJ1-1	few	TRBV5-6	TGTGCCAGCAGCTTCTTGGTCCAGGTGAACACTGAAGCTTTCTTT	CASSFLVQVNTEAFF
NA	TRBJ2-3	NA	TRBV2	TGTGCCAGCAGTGGACCCTCTAGCACAGATACGCAGTATTTT	CASSGPSSTDTQYF
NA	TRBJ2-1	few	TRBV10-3	TGTGCCATCAGTGAGGGGGGGAATGAGCAGTTCTTC	CAISEGGNEQFF
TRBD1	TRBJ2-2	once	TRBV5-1	TGCGCCAGCAGAAACAACAGGGGTACCGGGGAGCTGTTTTTT	CASRNNRGTGELFF
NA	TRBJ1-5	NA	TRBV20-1	TGCAGTGCTAGTCCCGGGGGTGAGAGGCGGCCCCAGCATTTT	CSASPGGERRPQHF
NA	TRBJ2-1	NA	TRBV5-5	TGTGCCAGCCGGGACTCCCTCAATGAGCAGTTCTTC	CASRDSLNEQFF
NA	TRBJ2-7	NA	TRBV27	TGTGCCAGCAGTTTACAACCTGGGCAGGGCAGGTACGAGCAGTACTTC	CASSLQPGQGRYEQYF
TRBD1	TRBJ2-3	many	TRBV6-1	TGTGCCAGCAGTGTCGGGACAGACACAGATACGCAGTATTTT	CASSVGTDTDTQYF
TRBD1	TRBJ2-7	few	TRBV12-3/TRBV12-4	TGTGCCAGCAGATGGACAGGGGTGAACGAGCAGTACTTC	CASRWTGVNEQYF
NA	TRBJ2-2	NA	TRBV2	TGTGCCAGCAGTGATGTAGCGACGAACACCGGGGAGCTGTTTTTT	CASSDVATNTGELFF
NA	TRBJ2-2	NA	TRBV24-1	TGTGCCACCAGTGACCCGGACAGAGACACCGGGGAGCTGTTTTTT	CATSDPDRDTGELFF
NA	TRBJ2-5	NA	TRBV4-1	TGCGCCAGCAGCCAAGATAATACCAGCCCCGGGACCCAGTACTTC	CASSQDNTSPGTQYF